The clone carrying this TCR beta chain was seen many times. The antigen is undetermined. V was cut by 5 bases and J by 4 bases, with 18 bases left in between. The CDR3 runs to 16 residues. Germline loops: CDR1 SGHVS, CDR2 FQNEAQ. The data were taken from a study of T cell repertoires in cytomegalovirus infection. TCRdb independently ran MiXCR on the reads; one entry per CDR3 protein. Seen here are approximately 730,000 distinct CDR3 sequences, 25% to 30% observed once, and the top ten hold approximately 14%. Specimen: cultured CD8+ T cells from PBMCs, collected from culture after CMV antigen stimulation. The receptor comes from a human donor in good health (CMV status not recorded). Some clones in this sample may be carry-over from other donors' samples. The V and J genes are TRBV7-8 and TRBJ2-1; D possibly corresponds to TRBD2 (5 bases). The CDR3 DNA reads TGTGCCAGCAGCCCCCCCGGCTCCCGCGGGTACAATGAGCAGTTCTTC. Translating gives CASSPPGSRGYNEQFF. Together with reference TRBV7-8 and TRBJ2-1, the CDR3 gives the full variable domain: GAGVSQSPRYKVAKRGQDVALRCDPISGHVSLFWYQQALGQGPEFLTYFQNEAQLDKSGLPSDRFFAERPEGSVSTLKIQRTQQEDSAVYLCASSPPGSRGYNEQFFGPGTRLTVL.